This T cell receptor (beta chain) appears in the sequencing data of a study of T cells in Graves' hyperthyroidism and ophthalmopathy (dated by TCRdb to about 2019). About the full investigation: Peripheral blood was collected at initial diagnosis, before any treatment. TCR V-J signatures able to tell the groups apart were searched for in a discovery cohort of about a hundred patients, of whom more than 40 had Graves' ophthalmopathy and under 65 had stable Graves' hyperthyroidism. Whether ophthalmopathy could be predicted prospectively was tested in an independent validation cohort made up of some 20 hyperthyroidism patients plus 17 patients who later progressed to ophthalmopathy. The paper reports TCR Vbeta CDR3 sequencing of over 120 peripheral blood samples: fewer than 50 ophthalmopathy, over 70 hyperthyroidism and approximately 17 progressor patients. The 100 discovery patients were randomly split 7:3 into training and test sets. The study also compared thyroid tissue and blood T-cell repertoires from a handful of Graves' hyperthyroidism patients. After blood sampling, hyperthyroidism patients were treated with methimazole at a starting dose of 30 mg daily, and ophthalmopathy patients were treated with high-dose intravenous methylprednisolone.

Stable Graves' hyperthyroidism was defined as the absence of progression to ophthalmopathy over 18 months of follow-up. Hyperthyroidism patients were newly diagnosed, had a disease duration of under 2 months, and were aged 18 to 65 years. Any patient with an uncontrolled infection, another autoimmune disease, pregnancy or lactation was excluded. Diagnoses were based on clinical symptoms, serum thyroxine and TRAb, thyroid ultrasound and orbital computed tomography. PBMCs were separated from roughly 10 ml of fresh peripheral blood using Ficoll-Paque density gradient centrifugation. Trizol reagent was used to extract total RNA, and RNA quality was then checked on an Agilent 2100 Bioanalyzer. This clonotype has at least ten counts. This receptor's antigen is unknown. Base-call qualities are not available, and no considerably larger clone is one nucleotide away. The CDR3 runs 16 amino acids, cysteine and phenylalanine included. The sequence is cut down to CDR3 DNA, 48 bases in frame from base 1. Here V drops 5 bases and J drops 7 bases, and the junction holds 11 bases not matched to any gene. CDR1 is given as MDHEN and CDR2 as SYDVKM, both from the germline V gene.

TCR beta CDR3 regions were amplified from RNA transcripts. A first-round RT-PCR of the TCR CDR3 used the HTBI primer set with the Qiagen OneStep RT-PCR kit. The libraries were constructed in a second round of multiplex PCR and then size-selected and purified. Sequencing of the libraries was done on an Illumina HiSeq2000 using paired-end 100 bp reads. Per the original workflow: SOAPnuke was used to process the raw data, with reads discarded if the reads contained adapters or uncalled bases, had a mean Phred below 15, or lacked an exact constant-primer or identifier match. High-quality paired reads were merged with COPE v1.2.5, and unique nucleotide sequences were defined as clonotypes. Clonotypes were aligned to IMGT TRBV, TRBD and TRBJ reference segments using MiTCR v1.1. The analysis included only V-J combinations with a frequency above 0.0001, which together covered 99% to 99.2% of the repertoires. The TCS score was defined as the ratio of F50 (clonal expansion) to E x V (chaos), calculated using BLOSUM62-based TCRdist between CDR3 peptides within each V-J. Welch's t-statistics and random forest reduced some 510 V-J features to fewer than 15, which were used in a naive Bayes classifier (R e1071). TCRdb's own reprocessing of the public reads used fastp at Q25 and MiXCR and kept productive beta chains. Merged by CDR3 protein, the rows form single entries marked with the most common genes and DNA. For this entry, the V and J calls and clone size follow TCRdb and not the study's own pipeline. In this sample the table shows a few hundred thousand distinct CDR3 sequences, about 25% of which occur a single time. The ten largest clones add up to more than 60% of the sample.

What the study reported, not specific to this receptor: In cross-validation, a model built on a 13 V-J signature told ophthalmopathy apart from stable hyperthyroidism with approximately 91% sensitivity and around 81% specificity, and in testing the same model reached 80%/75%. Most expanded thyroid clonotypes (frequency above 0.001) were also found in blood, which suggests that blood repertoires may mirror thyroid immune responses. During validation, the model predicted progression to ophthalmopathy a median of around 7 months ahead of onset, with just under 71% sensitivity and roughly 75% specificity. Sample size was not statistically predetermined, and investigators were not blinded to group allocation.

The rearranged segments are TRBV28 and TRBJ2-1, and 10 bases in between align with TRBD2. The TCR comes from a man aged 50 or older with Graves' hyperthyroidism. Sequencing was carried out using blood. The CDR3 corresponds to CASSKPGLASLNEQFF. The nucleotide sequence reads TGTGCCAGCAGTAAACCGGGACTAGCGAGCCTGAATGAGCAGTTCTTC.